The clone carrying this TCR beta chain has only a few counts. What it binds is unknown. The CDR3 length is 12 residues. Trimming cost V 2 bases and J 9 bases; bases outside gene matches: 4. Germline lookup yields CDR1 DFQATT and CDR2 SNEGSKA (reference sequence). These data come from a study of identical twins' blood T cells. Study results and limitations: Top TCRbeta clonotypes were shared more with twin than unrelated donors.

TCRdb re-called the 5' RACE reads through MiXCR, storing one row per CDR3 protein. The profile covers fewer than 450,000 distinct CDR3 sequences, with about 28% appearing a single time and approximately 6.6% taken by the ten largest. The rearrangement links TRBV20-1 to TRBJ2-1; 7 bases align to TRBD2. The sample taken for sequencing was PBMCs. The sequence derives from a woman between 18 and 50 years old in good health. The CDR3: CSARPGRREQFF. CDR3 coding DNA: TGCAGTGCTAGACCCGGGAGGCGTGAGCAGTTCTTC.